One T cell receptor (beta chain) is described in this entry. Its cognate antigen is unknown. This entry is derived from a study of blood T cells in healthy people across ages. At the level of the study: Roughly one uniquely barcoded beta molecule per two T cells was captured. Whole-study results and caveats: In the absence of known donor CMV status, changes in expanded clonotypes were possibly confounded.

Combining a sample-barcoded 5' primer with a J-beta primer mix, a second PCR ran for 7 to 11 cycles. Every cDNA molecule carried a tag from a template-switch adaptor bearing 12 random nucleotides. Samples each returned at least 3 million CDR3-containing paired-end reads. Each CDR3 protein gets one entry after TCRdb re-called the 5' RACE reads with MiXCR. The sample records approximately 880,000 distinct CDR3 sequences, around 48% being singletons. CDR3 length: 16 residues. The germline CDR1 and CDR2 sequences are MGHRA and YSYEKL. The ends lost 2 bases at V and 1 base at J; junction bases unmatched: 5.

The material sequenced was blood. This clonotype originated in a man aged 25-45 years in good health. The chain couples TRBV4-1 to TRBJ2-1; 7 positions match TRBD1. The CDR3 DNA reads as TGCGCCAGCAGCCAACAGGTCAGGGGGTCCTACAATGAGCAGTTCTTC. As protein: CASSQQVRGSYNEQFF.